Given below is one TCR beta chain in context. The source of the sample is a study of blood T cell repertoires in COVID-19. About the study: Collection of acute and convalescent COVID-19 samples took place in the United States, Italy and Spain.

Original processing notes: Reference gene primer amplification gave estimated nucleated cell counts. Sequenced by immunoSEQ multiplex PCR; TCRdb stores in-frame clones only, minus some. D and trimming come from the DNA, and the V and J calls and clone size come from that table. The table has some 150,000 clones, 75% to 90% seen once. This CDR3 has 14 amino acids. Germline lookup yields CDR1 MNHEY and CDR2 SVGAGI. V was cut by 4 bases and J by 1 base, with 7 bases left in between. The sequenced material came from peripheral blood. The J gene is TRBJ1-4, the V gene TRBV6-5; D call uncertain. This sequence was found in a woman aged 60-70 years with active COVID-19. CDR3 sequence reads: CASSSSITNEKLFF. CDR3 DNA sequence: TGTGCCAGCAGTTCGAGCATAACTAATGAAAAACTGTTTTTT.